The 17 T cell receptor beta chains presented below share a single source sample, sequenced in a study of blood T cell repertoires in COVID-19. Measured with immunoSEQ multiplex PCR; TCRdb has only the in-frame clones, and not every one. The table has around 290,000 clones, around 89% seen once; the top ten hold about 5%. Sequenced input: peripheral blood. The receptors here all came from a man aged 35 to 55 with acute or convalescent COVID-19.

This chain uses TRBV9 with TRBJ1-3; TRBD1 matches at 8 bases. Germline trimming cut 4 bases from V and 4 bases from J; bases unmatched to any gene: 13. The CDR3 sequence is 17 residues long. Germline V gene lookup returns CDR1 SGDLS and CDR2 YYNGEE. CDR3 sequence (DNA): TGTGCCAGCAGCTCACCGGGACAGGTCTACTCCGGAAACACCATATATTTT. It encodes CASSSPGQVYSGNTIYF.

The rearrangement links TRBV4-1 to TRBJ1-6; D remains ambiguous. CDR1 is MGHRA and CDR2 is YSYEKL in the germline V gene. Trimming cost V 4 bases and J 5 bases, with 9 bases left between them. The CDR3 has 14 amino acids. CDR3 amino acids: CASSREPHNSPLHF. CDR3 sequence (DNA): TGCGCCAGCAGCCGGGAGCCCCATAATTCACCCCTCCACTTT.

The chain links TRBV5-1 to TRBJ1-5; tentative D call: TRBD1 (5 bases). V dropped 4 bases and J dropped 5 bases, with 13 bases sitting between them. Germline-derived CDR1 and CDR2 are SGHRS and YFSETQ. The CDR3 extends over 14 amino acids. CDR3 sequence reads: CASSRTPGDQPQHF. CDR3 nucleotide sequence: TGCGCCAGCAGCAGGACCCCGGGGGATCAGCCCCAGCATTTT. Full variable domain (remainder filled in from reference TRBV5-1 and TRBJ1-5): KAGVTQTPRYLIKTRGQQVTLSCSPISGHRSVSWYQQTPGQGLQFLFEYFSETQRNKGNFPGRFSGRQFSNSRSEMNVSTLELGDSALYLCASSRTPGDQPQHFGDGTRLSIL.

The V and J genes are TRBV5-4 and TRBJ1-2, with D maybe TRBD1 (6 bases). The germline V gene encodes CDR1 SGHNT and CDR2 YYREEE (reference sequence). The CDR3 extends over 12 amino acids. V gave up 4 bases and J gave up 4 bases, with 8 bases separating them. The CDR3 nucleotides are TGTGCCAGCAGCCCGGACAGCTATGGCTACACCTTC. Residues: CASSPDSYGYTF.

The rearrangement links TRBV19 to TRBJ2-7; 11 positions agree with TRBD1. The CDR3 length is 15 residues. The V and J ends lost 6 bases and 7 bases, in that order; junction bases with no gene match: 11. Germline V gene lookup returns CDR1 LNHDA and CDR2 SQIVND (reference sequence). The CDR3 reads CASSNFGTGGEEQYF. CDR3 nucleotides: TGTGCCAGTAGCAACTTCGGGACAGGGGGAGAAGAGCAGTACTTC.

This sequence joins TRBV5-4 and TRBJ1-6; D gene uncertain. Per the germline V gene, CDR1 is SGHNT and CDR2 is YYREEE (reference sequence). CDR3 length: 14 residues. Trimming shortened V by 7 bases and J by 4 bases, and 12 bases separated the two germline ends. The CDR3 region is CASGQSGYNSPLHF. Here the CDR3 DNA reads TGTGCCAGCGGCCAGTCGGGTTATAATTCACCCCTCCACTTT.

The chain is built from TRBV5-1 and TRBJ1-1; no definite D call. From germline, CDR1 is SGHRS and CDR2 YFSETQ. Trimming took off 0 bases at V and 1 base at J, with 7 bases between the two ends. The CDR3 contains 14 residues. This chain's CDR3 is CASSLGPSNTEAFF. The CDR3 DNA is TGCGCCAGCAGCTTGGGGCCCTCGAACACTGAAGCTTTCTTT. Based on the CDR3 plus reference TRBV5-1 and TRBJ1-1, the full variable domain is KAGVTQTPRYLIKTRGQQVTLSCSPISGHRSVSWYQQTPGQGLQFLFEYFSETQRNKGNFPGRFSGRQFSNSRSEMNVSTLELGDSALYLCASSLGPSNTEAFFGQGTRLTVV.

This chain uses TRBV2 with TRBJ1-4; D gene unclear. Germline lookup yields CDR1 SNHLY and CDR2 FYNNEI. The V end lost 5 bases, the J end lost 8 bases, and 15 bases lay between the germline ends. The CDR3 totals 14 residues. CDR3: CASSKILQREKLFF. CDR3 DNA sequence: TGTGCCAGCAGTAAGATCCTTCAGAGGGAAAAACTGTTTTTT.

The chain has TRBV6-6 and TRBJ2-4; 9 positions match TRBD1. V shed 4 bases, J shed 7 bases, and the junction held 8 bases outside the gene matches. This CDR3 has 15 amino acids. Per germline, CDR1 MNHNY and CDR2 SVGAGI (reference sequence). The CDR3 loop reads CASSFLQGASNIQYF. The CDR3 DNA reads as TGTGCCAGCAGTTTTCTACAGGGGGCATCCAACATTCAGTACTTC.

Many counts were recorded for this clone. J is TRBJ2-3 and V is TRBV7-6; 11 bases align to TRBD2. Germline values: CDR1 SGHVS, CDR2 FNYEAQ. V gave up 3 bases and J gave up 2 bases; unmatched junction bases: 7. This CDR3 is built from 17 residues. The CDR3 nucleotides are TGTGCCAGCAGCTTCGAACTAGCGGGGGAGGTCACAGATACGCAGTATTTT. Translated, it gives CASSFELAGEVTDTQYF.

This chain uses TRBV24-1 with TRBJ1-4; no clear D gene. The CDR3 is 13 residues long. V was clipped by 10 bases and J by 4 bases, with 12 bases between them. The germline V gene has CDR1 KGHDR and CDR2 SFDVKD. The CDR3 spells CATAASGNEKLFF. CDR3 in DNA: TGTGCCACGGCGGCAAGCGGTAATGAAAAACTGTTTTTT.

The gene calls are TRBV3-1 (or the pseudogene TRBV3-2) and TRBJ2-7; tentative D call: TRBD2 (6 bases). Germline lookup yields CDR1 LGHDT and CDR2 YNNKEL (reference sequence). Trimming removed 2 bases from V and 4 bases from J, with 9 bases in between. The CDR3 loop spans 13 amino acids. The CDR3 DNA reads TGTGCCAGCAGCCAACAGGGACTGTACGAGCAGTACTTC. Translation gives CASSQQGLYEQYF.

The J gene is TRBJ2-3, the V gene TRBV9, with 11 bases aligning to TRBD2. V trimming: 4 bases; J trimming: 0 bases; junction bases outside the gene matches: 13. Germline V gives CDR1 SGDLS, CDR2 YYNGEE. The CDR3 is made up of 19 amino acids. This CDR3 is CASSSRLAGRITSTDTQYF. The CDR3 nucleotides read TGTGCCAGCAGCTCGCGACTAGCGGGGAGGATAACTAGCACAGATACGCAGTATTTT.

CDR3 amino acids: CASSSSLAGTGNQPQHF. CDR3 DNA: TGTGCCAGCAGCTCTTCCCTTGCCGGGACAGGCAATCAGCCCCAGCATTTT. This chain connects TRBV5-6 to TRBJ1-5, with 7 bases lining up with TRBD1. Germline-derived CDR1 and CDR2 are SGHDT and YYEEEE. CDR3 size: 17 residues. The J segment lost 2 bases and the V segment lost 3 bases, leaving 11 bases of the junction unmatched. The full variable domain, completed using reference TRBV5-6 and TRBJ1-5, is DAGVTQSPTHLIKTRGQQVTLRCSPKSGHDTVSWYQQALGQGPQFIFQYYEEEERQRGNFPDRFSGHQFPNYSSELNVNALLLGDSALYLCASSSSLAGTGNQPQHFGDGTRLSIL.

This clone was detected only once. The V gene is TRBV6-1, the J gene TRBJ2-7, with D maybe TRBD2 (6 bases). Germline V gives CDR1 MNHNS, CDR2 SASEGT. This CDR3 comprises 13 residues. Trimming cost V 2 bases and J 5 bases, with 10 bases left between them. CDR3 sequence (DNA): TGTGCCAGCAGTGAAATTTGGGGGGACGAGCAGTACTTC. Protein: CASSEIWGDEQYF.

The rearrangement uses TRBV18 and TRBJ1-2; no clear D gene. V lost 6 bases and J lost 5, with 13 bases in between. Germline V gene sequence: CDR1 KGHSH, CDR2 LQKENI. The length of the CDR3 is 13 residues. CDR3 DNA: TGTGCCAGCTCCTCGGACGGGGTTTATGGCTACACCTTC. Encoded protein: CASSSDGVYGYTF.

The chain joins TRBV5-1 to TRBJ2-7, with 7 bases aligning to TRBD1. Germline V lookup: CDR1 SGHRS, CDR2 YFSETQ. The V segment lost 4 bases and the J segment 3 bases; nucleotides outside the gene matches: 7. The CDR3 runs to 14 residues. The CDR3 bases are TGCGCCAGCAGCATCGGACAGGAGAACTACGAGCAGTACTTC. This gives the protein CASSIGQENYEQYF.